This T cell receptor (beta chain) comes out of a study of CD8 T cells in Susac syndrome (dated by TCRdb to between 2018 and 2020). Background on the whole study: The study used repertoire sequencing to test whether antigen drove CD8+ T cell activation and differentiation in Susac syndrome. Clonality of the CD8+ T cell repertoire was compared between about a dozen healthy donors, approximately 14 Susac syndrome patients and 15 multiple sclerosis patients.

Peripheral blood CD8+ and CD4+ T cells from healthy donors, Susac syndrome patients and multiple sclerosis patients were profiled by high-throughput TCR beta sequencing. The multiple sclerosis controls were treatment-naive patients whose relapsing-remitting disease, either stable or active, fulfilled the revised McDonald criteria. Bulk CD8+ and CD4+ T cells were purified by magnetic negative isolation, whereas CD8+ TEMRA cells were enriched by FACS. Blood was drawn into EDTA tubes, processed within 24 hours, and PBMCs were isolated by density gradient centrifugation. PBMCs destined for TCR sequencing were cryopreserved in liquid nitrogen and later thawed in a 37 °C water bath. The sorted or isolated CD4+, CD8+ and CD8+ TEMRA cells had a purity of 90% or higher. V was cut back by 10 bases and J by 0 bases, leaving a gap of 15 bases between them. Including the terminal cysteine and phenylalanine, the CDR3 comprises 14 residues. Of the read, only the CDR3 DNA is kept; its 42 bases are in frame from base 1. The germline V gene (reference sequence) yields SEHNR for CDR1 and FQNEAQ for CDR2.

What the authors observed across the whole study: The study acknowledged that relatively few individuals were included in the TCR sequencing and HLA analysis.

RNA was extracted using the RNeasy kit, and roughly 0.45 to 1 microgram was reverse transcribed with random hexamers. The immunoSEQ multiplex PCR assay, covering 54 Vbeta and 13 Jbeta segments, was used to amplify TCR beta CDR3 regions. PCR amplification bias was corrected using a synthetic template baseline for primer optimization and computational correction. The study's own analysis went as follows. Reads were annotated to V, D and J genes according to IMGT and were analyzed with immunoSEQ Analyzer, with only productive sequences retained. To calculate clonality, Shannon entropy was normalized by log2 of the number of productive unique sequences and then subtracted from one. For each patient and control, public and private clones were evaluated within the 100 most prevalent clones. Clones were defined as Susac-specific if absent from the healthy and MS cohorts, from 1052 published viral clones and from other ImmuneACCESS disease sequences. The public reads were reprocessed in TCRdb via fastp at Q25 and MiXCR, keeping in-frame beta chains. Rows are combined by CDR3 protein, so each entry shows the most common genes and DNA. TCRdb's processing, not the authors', yielded these V and J calls. The sample records about 50,000 distinct CDR3 sequences, 93% of which are singletons. Roughly 0.5% of the sample rests with the top ten.

On this clonotype: It lacks a known antigen. No clone much larger than this one lies a single base away; base qualities are absent.

Sequenced: CD8+ T cells from PBMCs. The TCR was taken from a human donor with multiple sclerosis. The sequence joins TRBV7-9 to TRBJ1-1; the D gene assignment is ambiguous. The nucleotide sequence is TGTGCCACGTCGAACACGGTCATGAACACTGAAGCTTTCTTT. This encodes CATSNTVMNTEAFF. With the rest looked up from the reference TRBV7-9 and TRBJ1-1 genes rather than sequenced, the full variable domain is DTGVSQNPRHKITKRGQNVTFRCDPISEHNRLYWYRQTLGQGPEFLTYFQNEAQLEKSRLLSDRFSAERPKGSFSTLEIQRTEQGDSAMYLCATSNTVMNTEAFFGQGTRLTVV.